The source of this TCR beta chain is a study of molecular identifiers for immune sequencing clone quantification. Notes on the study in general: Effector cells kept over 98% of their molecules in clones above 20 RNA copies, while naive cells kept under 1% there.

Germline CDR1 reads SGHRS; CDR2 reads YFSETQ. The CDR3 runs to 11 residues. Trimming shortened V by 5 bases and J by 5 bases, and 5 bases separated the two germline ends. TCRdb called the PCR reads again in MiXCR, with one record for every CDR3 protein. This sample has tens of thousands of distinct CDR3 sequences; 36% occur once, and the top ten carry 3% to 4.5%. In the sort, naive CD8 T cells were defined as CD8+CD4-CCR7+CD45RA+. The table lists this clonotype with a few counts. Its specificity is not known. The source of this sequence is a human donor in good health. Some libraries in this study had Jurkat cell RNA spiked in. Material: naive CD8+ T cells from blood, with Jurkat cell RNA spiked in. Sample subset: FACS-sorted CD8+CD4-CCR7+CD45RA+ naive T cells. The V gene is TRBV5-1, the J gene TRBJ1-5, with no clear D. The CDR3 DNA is TGCGCCAGCAGAGCCCATCAGCCCCAGCATTTT. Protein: CASRAHQPQHF.